Following are 17 T cell receptor beta chains from one sample sequenced in a study of T cell repertoires in cytomegalovirus infection. TCRdb redid the calling of the reads with MiXCR, one entry per CDR3 protein. The sample has some 320,000 distinct CDR3 sequences, around a tenth seen once. Sequenced input: PBMCs. The receptors come from a human donor in good health (CMV status not recorded). Some clones in this sample may be carry-over from other donors' samples.

V usage is TRBV6-2 or TRBV6-3 and J usage is TRBJ1-1; tentatively, D is TRBD1 (5 bases). V dropped 6 bases and J dropped 6 bases, with 17 bases sitting between them. The CDR3 loop spans 14 amino acids. Germline CDR1 and CDR2: MNHEY and SVGEGT. The CDR3, as DNA: TGTGCCAGCAGCCCCCAGGGAAATAAAGCTGAAGCTTTCTTT. Its translation is CASSPQGNKAEAFF.

This clonotype was counted many times. This chain joins TRBV7-2 and TRBJ2-1; D might be TRBD2 (5 bases). The CDR3 covers 16 residues. Trimming took off 6 bases at V and 4 bases at J, with 19 bases between the two ends. Per germline, CDR1 SGHTA and CDR2 FQGNSA. Here the CDR3 DNA reads TGTGCCAGCAGTATCACAGTAGGACTCCAATACAATGAGCAGTTCTTC. As protein: CASSITVGLQYNEQFF.

The genes are TRBV27 and TRBJ1-5; the D gene is possibly TRBD1 (5 bases). Germline V lookup: CDR1 MNHEY, CDR2 SMNVEV (reference sequence). This CDR3 is 14 amino acids long. The ends were cut back, 7 bases at V and 5 bases at J, with 15 bases in the middle. CDR3 residues: CASNPWGTHQPQHF. Written as DNA, the CDR3 is TGTGCCAGCAATCCTTGGGGGACCCATCAGCCCCAGCATTTT.

This clonotype was found a few times. This chain links TRBV11-2 with TRBJ2-1; perhaps TRBD2 as D (5 bases). Trimming took off 4 bases at V and 12 bases at J, with 16 bases between the two ends. This CDR3 has 13 residues. CDR1 is SGHAT, CDR2 FQNNGV, per germline. In DNA, the CDR3 is TGTGCCAGCAGCTCAATGCACACTCGGGGGCAGTTCTTC. Translation gives CASSSMHTRGQFF.

This clonotype showed up many times. This chain joins TRBV7-2 and TRBJ2-7, with TRBD2 matching 12 bases. Trimming took 5 bases from V and 11 from J; bases not matched to a gene: 13. CDR1 and CDR2 (germline): SGHTA, FQGNSA. CDR3 length: 15 amino acids. The CDR3 DNA follows: TGTGCCAGCAGCCCTAGGGGGCTAGCGGGGGGGCGAGAGTACTTC. Encoded protein: CASSPRGLAGGREYF.

V usage is TRBV7-9 and J usage is TRBJ2-1, with 10 bases fitting TRBD2. The CDR3 extends over 13 amino acids. CDR1 SEHNR and CDR2 FQNEAQ come from the germline V gene (reference sequence). With V trimmed by 11 bases and J by 10 bases, 11 bases remained unmatched. CDR3 nucleotide sequence: TGTGCCGTCCAAACTAGCGGGGCGTCGGAGCAGTTCTTC. This codes for CAVQTSGASEQFF.

The chain combines TRBV6-5 with TRBJ2-1, with TRBD2 as a possible D gene (7 bases). Germline V CDR1 and CDR2: MNHEY, SVGAGI. The CDR3 is 15 residues long. V was cut by 2 bases and J by 9 bases, with 17 bases left in between. The CDR3 DNA reads as TGTGCCAGCAGTTACGGGCCCGGGGGGCGCCGTGAGCAGTTCTTC. It codes for CASSYGPGGRREQFF.

The genes are TRBV20-1 and TRBJ2-2, with TRBD2 identical over 12 bases. With 6 bases clipped from V and 6 bases from J, the junction kept 17 bases outside the gene matches. This CDR3 has 18 residues. Germline V gene lookup returns CDR1 DFQATT and CDR2 SNEGSKA (reference sequence). This CDR3 reads CSARGLAGPKIKSGELFF. In DNA form, the CDR3 reads TGCAGTGCCCGGGGACTAGCGGGCCCGAAAATTAAGTCCGGGGAGCTGTTTTTT.

Ten or more counts support this clonotype. This chain joins TRBV7-6 and TRBJ2-5; TRBD1 might be the D (5 bases). Germline assignment: CDR1 SGHVS and CDR2 FNYEAQ. The CDR3 totals 15 residues. V was shortened by 4 bases and J by 0 bases, with 12 bases between the two germline ends. CDR3 in DNA: TGTGCCAGCAGCTCTCAGGGCAGGGACCAAGAGACCCAGTACTTC. It encodes CASSSQGRDQETQYF.

This clonotype came up many times. The chain carries TRBV6-2 or TRBV6-3 and TRBJ2-1; TRBD1 or TRBD2 may be the D gene (5 bases each). CDR3 size: 14 residues. The germline V and J ends were trimmed by 7 bases and 2 bases, with 12 bases remaining between them. Germline assignment: CDR1 MNHEY and CDR2 SVGEGT. The CDR3 DNA reads TGTGCCAGCATGAGGGACGCCACCTACAATGAGCAGTTCTTC. Protein sequence: CASMRDATYNEQFF.

This CDR3 reads CSATVLAPLTDTQYF. DNA of the CDR3: TGCAGTGCTACCGTACTAGCGCCCCTCACAGATACGCAGTATTTT. The rearrangement joins TRBV20-1 to TRBJ2-3, with TRBD2 matching over 7 bases. This CDR3 region has 15 residues. Unmatched junction bases numbered 9, after V lost 4 bases and J lost 2 bases. CDR1 DFQATT and CDR2 SNEGSKA come from the germline V gene (reference sequence).

Many counts were recorded for this clonotype. V and J are TRBV7-8 and TRBJ1-5, with 9 nucleotides matching TRBD1. Germline CDR1 and CDR2: SGHVS and FQNEAQ. The CDR3 has 17 residues. With V trimmed by 1 base and J by 9 bases, 13 bases remained unmatched. The CDR3 protein is CASSLGFDRGSVGPQHF. The CDR3 DNA reads as TGTGCCAGCAGCTTAGGATTTGACAGGGGGTCAGTTGGGCCCCAGCATTTT.

This clonotype was detected many times. This chain joins TRBV10-2 and TRBJ1-2, with D unresolved. The CDR3 loop spans 13 amino acids. The germline CDR1 and CDR2 sequences are WSHSY and SAAADI. V was cut by 3 bases and J by 3 bases, with 8 bases left in between. The CDR3 region has the DNA TGCGCCAGCAGTGAACGGACGGACTATGGCTACACCTTC. It yields the protein CASSERTDYGYTF.

In its sample, this clonotype was seen a few times. The chain combines TRBV20-1 with TRBJ1-2, with D unclear. This CDR3 has 13 amino acids. In germline, CDR1 is DFQATT, CDR2 SNEGSKA (reference sequence). V lost 0 bases, J lost 4 bases, and 9 bases lay in between. The CDR3 sequence: CSARDSGSYGYTF. The CDR3 coding sequence is TGCAGTGCTAGAGATTCCGGGAGCTATGGCTACACCTTC.

This clonotype has more than one count but fewer than ten. The chain couples TRBV7-6 to TRBJ1-2, with D unresolved. CDR1 is SGHVS, CDR2 FNYEAQ, per germline. CDR3 length: 14 amino acids. Trimming pared 2 bases from V and 8 bases from J, leaving 15 bases between. CDR3 residues: CASSLPSTVQGYTF. CDR3 DNA sequence: TGTGCCAGCAGCTTACCCTCGACGGTTCAGGGCTACACCTTC.

This clonotype was picked up many times. This sequence joins TRBV7-2 and TRBJ2-7; no definite D call. This CDR3 region has 16 residues. With 1 base removed from V and 2 bases from J, the gap between germline ends came to 15 bases. Germline V gene sequence: CDR1 SGHTA, CDR2 FQGNSA. CDR3 sequence: CASSLVGRTVTYEQYF. The CDR3, as DNA: TGTGCCAGCAGCTTAGTTGGGCGGACGGTAACCTACGAGCAGTACTTC.

This sequence joins TRBV20-1 and TRBJ1-4; tentatively, D is TRBD1 (6 bases). Looked up from germline, CDR1 is DFQATT and CDR2 is SNEGSKA (reference sequence). The CDR3 runs 16 residues. Trimming stripped 1 base from V and 0 bases from J, with 12 bases between. Here the CDR3 reads CSARASGVATNEKLFF. The CDR3 DNA is TGCAGTGCTAGAGCTTCAGGGGTGGCAACTAATGAAAAACTGTTTTTT.